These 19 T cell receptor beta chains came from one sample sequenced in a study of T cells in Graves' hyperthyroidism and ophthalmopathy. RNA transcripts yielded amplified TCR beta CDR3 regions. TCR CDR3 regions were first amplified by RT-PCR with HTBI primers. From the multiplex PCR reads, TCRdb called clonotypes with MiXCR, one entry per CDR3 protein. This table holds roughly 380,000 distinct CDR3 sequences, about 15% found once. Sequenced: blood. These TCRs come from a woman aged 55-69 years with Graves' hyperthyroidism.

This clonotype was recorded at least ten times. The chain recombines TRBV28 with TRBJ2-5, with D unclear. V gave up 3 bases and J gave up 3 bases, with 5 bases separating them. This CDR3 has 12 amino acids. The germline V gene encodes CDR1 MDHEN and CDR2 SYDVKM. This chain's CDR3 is CASSFLEETQYF. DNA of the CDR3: TGTGCCAGCAGTTTCCTTGAAGAGACCCAGTACTTC.

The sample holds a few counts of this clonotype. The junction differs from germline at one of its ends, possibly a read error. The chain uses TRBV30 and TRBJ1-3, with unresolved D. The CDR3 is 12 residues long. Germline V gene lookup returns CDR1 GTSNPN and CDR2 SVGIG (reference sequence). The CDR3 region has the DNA TGTGCCTTCAGACTATCTGGAGACACCATATATTTT. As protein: CAFRLSGDTIYF. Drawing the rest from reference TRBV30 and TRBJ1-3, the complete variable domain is SQTIHQWPATLVQPVGSPLSLECTVEGTSNPNLYWYRQAAGRGLQLLFYSVGIGQISSEVPQNLSASRPQDRQFILSSKKLLLSDSGFYLCAFRLSGDTIYFGEGSWLTVV.

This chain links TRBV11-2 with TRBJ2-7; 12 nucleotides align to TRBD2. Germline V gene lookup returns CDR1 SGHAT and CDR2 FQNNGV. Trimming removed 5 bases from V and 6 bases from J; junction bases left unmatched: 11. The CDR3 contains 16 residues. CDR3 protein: CASSLNWLAGGPEQYF. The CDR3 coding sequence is TGTGCCAGCAGCCTGAATTGGCTAGCGGGAGGGCCCGAGCAGTACTTC.

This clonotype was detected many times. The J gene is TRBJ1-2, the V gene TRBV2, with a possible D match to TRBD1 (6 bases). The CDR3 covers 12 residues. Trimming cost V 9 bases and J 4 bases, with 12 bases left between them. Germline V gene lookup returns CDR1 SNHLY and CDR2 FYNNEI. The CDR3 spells CASTGSGYGYTF. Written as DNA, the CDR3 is TGTGCCAGTACAGGGTCGGGCTATGGCTACACCTTC.

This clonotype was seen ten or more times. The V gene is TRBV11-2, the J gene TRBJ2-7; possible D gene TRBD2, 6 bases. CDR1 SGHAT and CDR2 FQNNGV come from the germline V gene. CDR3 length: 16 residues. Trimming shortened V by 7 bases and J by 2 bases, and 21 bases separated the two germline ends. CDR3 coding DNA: TGTGCCAGCACCCCTCGGGTTCGGGGGTTCACCTACGAGCAGTACTTC. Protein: CASTPRVRGFTYEQYF.

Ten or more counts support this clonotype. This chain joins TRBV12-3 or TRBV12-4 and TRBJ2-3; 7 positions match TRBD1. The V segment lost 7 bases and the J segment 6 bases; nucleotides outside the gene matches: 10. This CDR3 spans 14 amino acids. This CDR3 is CASIQTGSRDTQYF. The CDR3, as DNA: TGTGCCAGCATTCAGACAGGGAGTCGGGATACGCAGTATTTT.

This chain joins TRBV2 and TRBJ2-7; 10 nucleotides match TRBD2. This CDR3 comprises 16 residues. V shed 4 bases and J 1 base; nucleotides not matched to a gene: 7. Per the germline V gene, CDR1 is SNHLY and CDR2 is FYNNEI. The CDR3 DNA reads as TGTGCCAGCAGTGTGGTAGCGGGAGGTGGGTCCTACGAGCAGTACTTC. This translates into CASSVVAGGGSYEQYF.

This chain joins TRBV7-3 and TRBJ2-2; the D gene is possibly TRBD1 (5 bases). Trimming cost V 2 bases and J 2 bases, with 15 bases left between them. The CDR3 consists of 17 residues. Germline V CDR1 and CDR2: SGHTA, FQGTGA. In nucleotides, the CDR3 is TGTGCCAGCAGCTTAGGTGGACATAATTTAAACACCGGGGAGCTGTTTTTT. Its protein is CASSLGGHNLNTGELFF.

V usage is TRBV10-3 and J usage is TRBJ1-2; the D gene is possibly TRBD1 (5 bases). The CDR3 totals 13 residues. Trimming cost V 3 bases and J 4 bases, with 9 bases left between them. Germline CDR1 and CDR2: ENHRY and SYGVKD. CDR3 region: CAISEPGGYGYTF. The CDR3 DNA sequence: TGTGCCATCAGTGAACCCGGGGGCTATGGCTACACCTTC.

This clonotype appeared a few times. The CDR3 loop is CASSQDGRGTNYGYTF. Here the CDR3 DNA reads TGCGCCAGCAGCCAAGATGGGAGGGGAACTAACTATGGCTACACCTTC. This rearrangement joins TRBV4-1 to TRBJ1-2, with D possibly TRBD1 on 5 matching bases. Trimming shortened V by 0 bases and J by 0 bases, and 11 bases separated the two germline ends. Germline CDR1 is MGHRA and CDR2 is YSYEKL. The CDR3 contains 16 residues.

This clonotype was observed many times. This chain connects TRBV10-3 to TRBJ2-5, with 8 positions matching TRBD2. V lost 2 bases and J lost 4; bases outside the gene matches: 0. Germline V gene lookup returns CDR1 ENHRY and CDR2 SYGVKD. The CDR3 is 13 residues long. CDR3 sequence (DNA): TGTGCCATCAGTGAGACTAGCGGAGAGACCCAGTACTTC. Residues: CAISETSGETQYF.

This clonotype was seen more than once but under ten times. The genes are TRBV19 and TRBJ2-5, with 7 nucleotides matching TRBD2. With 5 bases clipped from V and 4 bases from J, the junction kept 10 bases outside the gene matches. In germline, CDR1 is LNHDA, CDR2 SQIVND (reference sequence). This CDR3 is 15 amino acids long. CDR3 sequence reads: CASSARTRSPETQYF. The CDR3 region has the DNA TGTGCCAGTAGTGCCCGGACTAGATCCCCAGAGACCCAGTACTTC.

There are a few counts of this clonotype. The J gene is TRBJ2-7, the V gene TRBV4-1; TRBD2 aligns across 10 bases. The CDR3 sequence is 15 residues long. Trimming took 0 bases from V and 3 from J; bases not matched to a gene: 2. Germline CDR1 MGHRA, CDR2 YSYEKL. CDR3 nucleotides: TGCGCCAGCAGCCAAGAGGCTAGCGGGAGCTACGAGCAGTACTTC. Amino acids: CASSQEASGSYEQYF.

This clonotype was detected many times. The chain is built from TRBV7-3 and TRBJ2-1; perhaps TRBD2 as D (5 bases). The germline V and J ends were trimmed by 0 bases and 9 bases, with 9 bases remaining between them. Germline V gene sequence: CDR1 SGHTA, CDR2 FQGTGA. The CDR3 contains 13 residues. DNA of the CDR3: TGTGCCAGCAGCTTAACTGACGGAGGTGAGCAGTTCTTC. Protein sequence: CASSLTDGGEQFF.

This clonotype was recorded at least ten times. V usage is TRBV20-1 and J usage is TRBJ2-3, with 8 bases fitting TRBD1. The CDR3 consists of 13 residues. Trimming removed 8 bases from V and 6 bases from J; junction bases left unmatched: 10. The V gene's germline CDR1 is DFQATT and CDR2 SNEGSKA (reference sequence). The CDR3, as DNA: TGCAGTACCCCTGGACAGGGAGTGGATACGCAGTATTTT. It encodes CSTPGQGVDTQYF.

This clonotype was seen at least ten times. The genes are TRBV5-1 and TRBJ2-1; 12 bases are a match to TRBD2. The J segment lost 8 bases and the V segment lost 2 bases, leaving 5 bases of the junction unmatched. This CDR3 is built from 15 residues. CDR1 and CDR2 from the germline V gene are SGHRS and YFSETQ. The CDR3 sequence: CASSFLAGGPHEQFF. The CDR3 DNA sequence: TGCGCCAGCAGCTTCCTAGCGGGAGGGCCTCATGAGCAGTTCTTC.

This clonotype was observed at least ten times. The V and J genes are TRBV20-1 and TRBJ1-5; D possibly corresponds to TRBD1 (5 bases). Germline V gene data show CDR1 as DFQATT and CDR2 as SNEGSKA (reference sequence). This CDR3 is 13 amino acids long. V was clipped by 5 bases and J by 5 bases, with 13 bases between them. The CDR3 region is CSAPRGGDQPQHF. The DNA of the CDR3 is TGCAGTGCTCCTCGGGGGGGTGATCAGCCCCAGCATTTT.

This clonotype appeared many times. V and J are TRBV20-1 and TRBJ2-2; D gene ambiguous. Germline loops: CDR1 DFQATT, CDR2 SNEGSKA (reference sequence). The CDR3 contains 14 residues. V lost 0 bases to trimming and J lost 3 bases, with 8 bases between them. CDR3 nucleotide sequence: TGCAGTGCTAGAGAAGCGACCCACACCGGGGAGCTGTTTTTT. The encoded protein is CSAREATHTGELFF.

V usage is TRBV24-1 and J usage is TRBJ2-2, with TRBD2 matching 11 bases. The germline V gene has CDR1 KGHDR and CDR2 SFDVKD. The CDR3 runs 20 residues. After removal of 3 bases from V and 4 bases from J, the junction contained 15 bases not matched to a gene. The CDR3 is CATSDTPGSGRAGATGELFF. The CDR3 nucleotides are TGTGCCACCAGTGATACCCCGGGTAGCGGGAGGGCCGGGGCCACCGGGGAGCTGTTTTTT.